Reported below is one TCR beta chain. Its target is not known. The data are from a study of T cell responses to AZD1222 COVID-19 vaccine. Whole-study findings and limits: Mapped onto spike, vaccine-associated CD4 TCRs spanned it and were dominant at 160-218 and 743-854. Females made up more of the donors, who were largely white British, and clonal diversity may have come out too low.

Assay: immunoSEQ multiplex PCR; the TCRdb copy retains only in-frame clones and omits some. This table has 150,000 to 190,000 clones, roughly nine tenths appearing once. Samples with a second dose at about 4 or about 12 weeks were pooled together. This CDR3 has 15 residues. Germline V gene data show CDR1 as SGDLS and CDR2 as YYNGEE. V lost 2 bases and J lost 5; bases outside the gene matches: 8. Sequencing used peripheral blood, obtained 28 days after the second AZD1222 dose. This clonotype was sampled from an adult who received the AZD1222 COVID-19 vaccine. V usage is TRBV9 and J usage is TRBJ2-7; TRBD1 aligns across 9 bases. CDR3 residues: CASSVTQGASDEQYF. For the CDR3, the DNA is TGTGCCAGCAGCGTCACACAGGGGGCATCCGACGAGCAGTACTTC.